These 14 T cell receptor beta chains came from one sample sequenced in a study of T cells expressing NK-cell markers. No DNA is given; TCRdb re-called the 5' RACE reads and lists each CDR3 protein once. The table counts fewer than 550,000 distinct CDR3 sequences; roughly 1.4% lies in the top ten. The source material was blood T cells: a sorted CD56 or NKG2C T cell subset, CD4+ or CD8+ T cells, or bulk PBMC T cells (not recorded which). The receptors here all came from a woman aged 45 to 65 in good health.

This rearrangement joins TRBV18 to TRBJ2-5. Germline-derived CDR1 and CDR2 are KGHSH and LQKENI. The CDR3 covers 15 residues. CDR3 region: CASSPGVKDQETQYF.

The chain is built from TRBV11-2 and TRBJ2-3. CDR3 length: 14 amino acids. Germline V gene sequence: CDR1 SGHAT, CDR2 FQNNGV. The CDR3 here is CASSLVLGTDTQYF.

The CDR3 sequence: CASSLDRAEEKLFF. This chain links TRBV5-1 with TRBJ1-4; TCRdb indicates TRBD1, and absent DNA this call remains unverified. This CDR3 is built from 14 residues. Germline CDR1 and CDR2: SGHRS and YFSETQ. Together with reference TRBV5-1 and TRBJ1-4, the CDR3 gives the full variable domain: KAGVTQTPRYLIKTRGQQVTLSCSPISGHRSVSWYQQTPGQGLQFLFEYFSETQRNKGNFPGRFSGRQFSNSRSEMNVSTLELGDSALYLCASSLDRAEEKLFFGSGTQLSVL.

The chain's CDR3 is CASSGEGQVYNEQFF. The rearrangement uses TRBV5-8 and TRBJ2-1; absent DNA, TCRdb's TRBD1 call cannot be checked. This CDR3 is 15 amino acids long. Germline CDR1 SGHTS, CDR2 YDEGEE.

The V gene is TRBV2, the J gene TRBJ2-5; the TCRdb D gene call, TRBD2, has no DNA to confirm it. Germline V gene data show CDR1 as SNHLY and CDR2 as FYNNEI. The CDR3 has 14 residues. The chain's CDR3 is CASSPPAAGETQYF.

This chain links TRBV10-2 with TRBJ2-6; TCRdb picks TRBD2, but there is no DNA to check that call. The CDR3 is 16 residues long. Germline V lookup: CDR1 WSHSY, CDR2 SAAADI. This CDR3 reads CASSEWGLAGANVLTF.

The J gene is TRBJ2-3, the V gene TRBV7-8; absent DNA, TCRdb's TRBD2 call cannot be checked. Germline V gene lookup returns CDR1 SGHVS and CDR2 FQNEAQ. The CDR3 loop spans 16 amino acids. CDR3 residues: CASSLAESGLSDTQYF. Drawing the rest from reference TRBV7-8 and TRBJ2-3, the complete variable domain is GAGVSQSPRYKVAKRGQDVALRCDPISGHVSLFWYQQALGQGPEFLTYFQNEAQLDKSGLPSDRFFAERPEGSVSTLKIQRTQQEDSAVYLCASSLAESGLSDTQYFGPGTRLTVL.

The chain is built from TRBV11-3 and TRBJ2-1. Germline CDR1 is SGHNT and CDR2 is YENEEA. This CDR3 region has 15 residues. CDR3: CASSLGRLSYNEQFF.

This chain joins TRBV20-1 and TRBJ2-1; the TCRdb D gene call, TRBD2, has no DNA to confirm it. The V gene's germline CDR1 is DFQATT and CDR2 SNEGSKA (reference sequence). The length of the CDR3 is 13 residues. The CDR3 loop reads CSAGRGGGGEQFF.

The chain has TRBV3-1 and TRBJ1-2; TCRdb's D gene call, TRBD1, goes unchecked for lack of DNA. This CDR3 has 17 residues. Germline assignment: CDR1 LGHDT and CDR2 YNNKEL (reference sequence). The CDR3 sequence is CASSHRPPQGLSYGYTF.

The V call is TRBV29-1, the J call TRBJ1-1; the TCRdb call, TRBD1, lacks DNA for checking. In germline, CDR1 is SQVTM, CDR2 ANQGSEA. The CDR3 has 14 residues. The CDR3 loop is CSADAGTVNTEAFF.

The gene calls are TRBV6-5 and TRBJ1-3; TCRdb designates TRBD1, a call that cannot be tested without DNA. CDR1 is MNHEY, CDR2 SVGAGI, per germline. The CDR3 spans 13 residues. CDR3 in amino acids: CASRKGGGNTIYF.

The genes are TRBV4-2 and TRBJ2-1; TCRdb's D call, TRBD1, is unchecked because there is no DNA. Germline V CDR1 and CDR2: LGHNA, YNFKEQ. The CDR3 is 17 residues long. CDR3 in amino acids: CASSQSRPGRDLDEQFF.

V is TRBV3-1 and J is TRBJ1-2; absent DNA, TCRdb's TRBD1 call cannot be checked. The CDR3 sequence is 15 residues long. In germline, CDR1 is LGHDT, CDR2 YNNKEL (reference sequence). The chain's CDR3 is CASSQVPGAPSRYTF.